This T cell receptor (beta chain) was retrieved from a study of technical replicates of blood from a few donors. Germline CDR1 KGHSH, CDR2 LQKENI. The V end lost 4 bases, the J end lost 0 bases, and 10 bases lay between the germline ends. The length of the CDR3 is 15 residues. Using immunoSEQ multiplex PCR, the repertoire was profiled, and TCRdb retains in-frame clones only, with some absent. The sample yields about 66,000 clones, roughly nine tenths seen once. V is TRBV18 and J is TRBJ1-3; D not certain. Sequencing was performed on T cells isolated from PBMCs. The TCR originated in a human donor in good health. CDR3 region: CASSQTDFSGNTIYF. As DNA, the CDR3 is TGTGCCAGCTCACAAACAGATTTCTCTGGAAACACCATATATTTT.